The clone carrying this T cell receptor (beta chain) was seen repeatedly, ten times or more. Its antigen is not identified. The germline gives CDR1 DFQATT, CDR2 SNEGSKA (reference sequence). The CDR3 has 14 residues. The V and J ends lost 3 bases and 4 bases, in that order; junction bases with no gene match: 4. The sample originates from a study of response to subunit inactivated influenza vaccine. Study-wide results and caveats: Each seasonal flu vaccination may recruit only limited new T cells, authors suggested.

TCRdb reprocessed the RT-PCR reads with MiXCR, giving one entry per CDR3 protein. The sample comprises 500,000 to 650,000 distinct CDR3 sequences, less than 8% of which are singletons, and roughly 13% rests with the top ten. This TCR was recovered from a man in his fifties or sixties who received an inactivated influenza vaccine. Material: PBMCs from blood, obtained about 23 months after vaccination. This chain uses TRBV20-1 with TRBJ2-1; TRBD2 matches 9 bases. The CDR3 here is CSASFAGGYNEQFF. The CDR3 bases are TGCAGTGCTAGTTTTGCGGGAGGGTACAATGAGCAGTTCTTC.